Sequencing of this TCR beta chain was carried out in a study of blood T cell repertoires in COVID-19. Study-level background: COVID-19 samples from acute and convalescent phases originated in the United States, Italy and Spain. The analysed material was cDNA or gDNA that came from T cells, B-cell-depleted T cells, or PBMCs.

How the authors handled the data: Amplification with reference gene primers provided the estimates of nucleated cell counts. Sequencing was performed with immunoSEQ multiplex PCR; in TCRdb, only in-frame clones are kept and a portion is missing. V, J and clone size are taken as reported in that table, and D and trimming were inferred from the DNA itself. This table holds some 240,000 clones, less than 90% found once. V was shortened by 4 bases and J by 5 bases, with 16 bases between the two germline ends. Germline V gene lookup returns CDR1 MNHEY and CDR2 SVGAGI. This CDR3 region has 15 residues. Sequencing was done on a sample of peripheral blood. The receptor's source is a woman aged 40-49 years who had recovered from COVID-19. The J gene is TRBJ2-3, the V gene TRBV6-5, with D maybe TRBD1 (6 bases). The CDR3 sequence: CASSFLLGAGDTQYF. The DNA for the CDR3 is TGTGCCAGCAGTTTTCTACTGGGGGCCGGAGATACGCAGTATTTT.